The sequence of this T cell receptor beta chain was determined in a study of early T cells in non-severe SARS-CoV-2 infection. Study conclusions and caveats: There was a bias toward anti-spike CD8 responses in VDJdb matching, which missed private and CD4 specificities.

Worth noting for this clonotype: No antigen is known for it.

TCRdb used MiXCR to reprocess the 5' RACE reads, holding one entry per CDR3 protein. Of 80,000 to 95,000 distinct CDR3 sequences listed, approximately 16% are singletons. The CDR3 is 13 residues long. Germline CDR1 reads LGHNA; CDR2 reads YSLEER. V lost 3 bases and J 1 base, leaving 6 bases between the germline ends. V and J are TRBV4-3 and TRBJ1-1; D gene unclear. The sequencing here drew on whole blood, taken at baseline. This clonotype originated in an adult who was a healthcare worker with PCR-confirmed SARS-CoV-2 infection or an uninfected control (not recorded which). In DNA form, the CDR3 reads TGCGCCAGCAGCCAGTCCCGGAACACTGAAGCTTTCTTT. It is translated as CASSQSRNTEAFF.